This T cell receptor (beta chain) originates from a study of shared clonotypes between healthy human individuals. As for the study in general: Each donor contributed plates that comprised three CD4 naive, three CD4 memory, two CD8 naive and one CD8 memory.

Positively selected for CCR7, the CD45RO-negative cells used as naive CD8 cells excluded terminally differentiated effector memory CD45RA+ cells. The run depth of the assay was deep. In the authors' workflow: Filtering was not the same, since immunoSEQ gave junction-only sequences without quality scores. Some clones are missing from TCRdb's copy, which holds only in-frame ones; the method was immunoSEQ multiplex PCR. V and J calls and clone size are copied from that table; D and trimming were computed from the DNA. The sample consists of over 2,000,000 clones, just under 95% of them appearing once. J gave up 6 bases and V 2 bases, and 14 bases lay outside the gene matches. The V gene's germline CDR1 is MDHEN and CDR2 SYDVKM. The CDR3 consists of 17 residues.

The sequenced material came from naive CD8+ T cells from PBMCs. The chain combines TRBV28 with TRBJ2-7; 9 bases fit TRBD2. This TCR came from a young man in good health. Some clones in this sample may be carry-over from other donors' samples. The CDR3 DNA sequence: TGTGCCAGCAGTTTAGGCAAACACTTAGCGGGAGTCAGCGAGCAGTACTTC. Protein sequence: CASSLGKHLAGVSEQYF.